The 12 T cell receptor beta chains given below trace back to one sample, sequenced in a study of T cell responses to AZD1222 COVID-19 vaccine. Method: immunoSEQ multiplex PCR; TCRdb's copy keeps in-frame clones and lacks some. This table holds about 83,000 clones, roughly 90% found once. Sequenced here: peripheral blood, sampled on day 0 of MenACWY control vaccination. The receptors come from an adult in good health.

This clone showed up just once. This rearrangement joins TRBV30 to TRBJ1-3; D gene uncertain. The CDR3 has 13 amino acids. V was cut by 1 base and J by 7 bases, with 11 bases left in between. The germline CDR1 and CDR2 sequences are GTSNPN and SVGIG (reference sequence). CDR3 sequence reads: CAWSGPLGNTIYF. For the CDR3, the DNA is TGTGCCTGGAGTGGACCTCTGGGTAACACCATATATTTT. Combining the CDR3 with reference TRBV30 and TRBJ1-3 gives the whole variable domain SQTIHQWPATLVQPVGSPLSLECTVEGTSNPNLYWYRQAAGRGLQLLFYSVGIGQISSEVPQNLSASRPQDRQFILSSKKLLLSDSGFYLCAWSGPLGNTIYFGEGSWLTVV.

J is TRBJ1-4 and V is TRBV4-2, with 7 bases that match TRBD1. Germline CDR1 reads LGHNA; CDR2 reads YNFKEQ. The CDR3 contains 14 residues. With 6 bases clipped from V and 3 bases from J, the junction kept 4 bases outside the gene matches. CDR3 nucleotides: TGTGCCAGCAGGGTAGGGGGCGCTAATGAAAAACTGTTTTTT. Its translation is CASRVGGANEKLFF.

The CDR3 spells CASSQGWGANVLTF. In DNA, the CDR3 is TGCGCCAGCAGCCAAGGGTGGGGGGCCAACGTCCTGACTTTC. The chain uses TRBV4-3 and TRBJ2-6, with unresolved D. Trimming pared 1 base from V and 4 bases from J, leaving 5 bases between. The CDR3 length is 14 residues. Germline CDR1 reads LGHNA; CDR2 reads YSLEER.

The V gene is TRBV3-1 (or the pseudogene TRBV3-2), the J gene TRBJ1-3; D is uncertain. CDR3 length equals 18 residues. Per the germline V gene, CDR1 is LGHDT and CDR2 is YNNKEL (reference sequence). The V gene lost 2 bases and the J gene lost 0 bases, with 17 bases spanning the gap. The CDR3 region has the DNA TGTGCCAGCAGCCAAAGAAATAAAGGGCCCTACTCTGGAAACACCATATATTTT. This sequence encodes CASSQRNKGPYSGNTIYF.

The gene calls are TRBV3-1 (or the pseudogene TRBV3-2) and TRBJ2-1; D may be TRBD1 (5 bases). The CDR3 contains 16 residues. The V gene lost 4 bases and the J gene lost 5 bases, with 18 bases spanning the gap. Germline-derived CDR1 and CDR2 are LGHDT and YNNKEL (reference sequence). This chain's CDR3 is CASSPSYRSNHNEQFF. Written as DNA, the CDR3 is TGTGCCAGCAGCCCATCCTACAGGAGTAACCACAATGAGCAGTTCTTC.

The rearrangement joins TRBV25-1 to TRBJ2-2, with TRBD2 matching over 7 bases. The CDR3 length is 14 residues. Germline V gene sequence: CDR1 MGHDK, CDR2 SYGVNS. The V segment lost 0 bases and the J segment 9 bases; nucleotides outside the gene matches: 4. The CDR3, as DNA: TGTGCCAGCAGTGAATATGGCGGGAGCAGGGAGCTGTTTTTT. Its translation: CASSEYGGSRELFF.

This chain connects TRBV19 to TRBJ1-5; maybe TRBD1 (6 bases). Per the germline V gene, CDR1 is LNHDA and CDR2 is SQIVND (reference sequence). The CDR3 loop spans 14 amino acids. V was pared by 2 bases and J by 9 bases, with 14 bases between. CDR3 nucleotides: TGTGCCAGTAGTATACCGGACAGCCCCGGGCCCCAGCATTTT. Translating gives CASSIPDSPGPQHF.

The table lists this clone with a count of one. A read error may account for a junction end that differs from germline. The V call is TRBV28, the J call TRBJ1-1, with 10 bases lining up with TRBD1. This CDR3 is built from 15 residues. The germline V gene encodes CDR1 MDHEN and CDR2 SYDVKM. For the CDR3, the DNA is TGTACCAGCATCCCGGGACAGGGGATGTACACTGAAGCTTTCTTT. Translating it yields CTSIPGQGMYTEAFF.

The chain carries TRBV28 and TRBJ1-5, with 7 bases matching TRBD1. Germline CDR1 is MDHEN and CDR2 is SYDVKM. The CDR3 has 14 residues. V lost 8 bases and J lost 7; bases outside the gene matches: 11. CDR3 amino acids: CASGGSGGEQPQHF. CDR3 DNA sequence: TGTGCCAGCGGGGGTTCAGGGGGAGAACAGCCCCAGCATTTT.

The V call is TRBV3-1 (or the pseudogene TRBV3-2), the J call TRBJ2-7; D perhaps matches TRBD2 (6 bases). CDR1 and CDR2 from the germline V gene are LGHDT and YNNKEL (reference sequence). Trimming removed 0 bases from V and 4 bases from J, with 13 bases in between. The CDR3 contains 15 residues. The CDR3 reads CASSQEGTGVYEQYF. The CDR3 DNA sequence: TGTGCCAGCAGCCAAGAGGGGACGGGGGTATACGAGCAGTACTTC.

The V gene is TRBV30, the J gene TRBJ1-4; D unclear. Deletions cut 3 bases from V and 5 bases from J, with 4 bases between. The CDR3 covers 11 residues. Germline V lookup: CDR1 GTSNPN, CDR2 SVGIG (reference sequence). The DNA for the CDR3 is TGTGCCTGGAGGCAGAATGAAAAACTGTTTTTT. Translated, it gives CAWRQNEKLFF.

This clone came up once. The rearrangement uses TRBV21-1 and TRBJ2-7; the listed D gene, TRBD2, was not tested against the DNA. TRBV21-1 is listed as a pseudogene. This CDR3 region has 13 residues. CDR3 DNA: TGTGCCAGCAGCAACGTTGTAACCTACGAGCAGTACTTC. This codes for CASSNVVTYEQYF.